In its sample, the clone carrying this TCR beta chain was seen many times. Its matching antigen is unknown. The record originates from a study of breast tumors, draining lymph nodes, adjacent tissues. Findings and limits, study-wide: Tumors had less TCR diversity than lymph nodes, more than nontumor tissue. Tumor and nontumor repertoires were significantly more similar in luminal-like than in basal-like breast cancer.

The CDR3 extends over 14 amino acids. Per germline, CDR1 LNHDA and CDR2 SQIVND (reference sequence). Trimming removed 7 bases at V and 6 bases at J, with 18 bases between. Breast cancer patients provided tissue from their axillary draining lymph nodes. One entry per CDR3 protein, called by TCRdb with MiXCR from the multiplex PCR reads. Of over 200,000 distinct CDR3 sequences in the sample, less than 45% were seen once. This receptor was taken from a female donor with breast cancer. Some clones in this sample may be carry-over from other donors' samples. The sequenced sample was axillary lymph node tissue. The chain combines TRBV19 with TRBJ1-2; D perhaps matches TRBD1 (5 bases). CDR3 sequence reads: CASNNGGNGNGYTF. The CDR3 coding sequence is TGTGCCAGTAACAACGGGGGAAACGGGAATGGCTACACCTTC.